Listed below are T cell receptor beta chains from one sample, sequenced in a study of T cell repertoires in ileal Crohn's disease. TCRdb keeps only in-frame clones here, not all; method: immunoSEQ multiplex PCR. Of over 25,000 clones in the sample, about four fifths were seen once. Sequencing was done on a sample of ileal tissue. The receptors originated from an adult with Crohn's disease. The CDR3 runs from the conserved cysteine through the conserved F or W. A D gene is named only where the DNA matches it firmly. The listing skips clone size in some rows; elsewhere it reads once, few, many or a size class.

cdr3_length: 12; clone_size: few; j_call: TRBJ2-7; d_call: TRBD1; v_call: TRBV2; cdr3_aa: CASSVGQSEQYF; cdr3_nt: TGTGCCAGCAGTGTGGGACAGAGCGAGCAGTACTTC
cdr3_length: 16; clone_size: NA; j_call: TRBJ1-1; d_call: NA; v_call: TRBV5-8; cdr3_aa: CASSLNSPGMNTEAFF; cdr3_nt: TGTGCCAGCAGCTTAAATAGTCCAGGGATGAACACTGAAGCTTTCTTT
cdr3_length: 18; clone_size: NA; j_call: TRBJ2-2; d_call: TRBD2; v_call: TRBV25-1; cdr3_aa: CASSDLPLIAGVTGELFF; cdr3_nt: TGTGCCAGCAGTGACCTCCCCTTAATCGCGGGGGTCACCGGGGAGCTGTTTTTT
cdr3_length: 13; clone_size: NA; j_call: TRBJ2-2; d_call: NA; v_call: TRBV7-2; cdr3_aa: CASSPRVTGELFF; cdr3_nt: TGTGCCAGCAGCCCCCGTGTCACCGGGGAGCTGTTTTTT
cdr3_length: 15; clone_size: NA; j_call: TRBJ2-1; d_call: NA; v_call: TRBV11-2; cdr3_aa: CASSFGSASYNEQFF; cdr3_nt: TGTGCCAGCAGCTTCGGGAGCGCCTCCTACAATGAGCAGTTCTTC
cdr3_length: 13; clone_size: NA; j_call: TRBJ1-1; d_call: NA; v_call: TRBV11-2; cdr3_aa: CASSSHSNTEAFF; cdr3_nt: TGTGCCAGCAGCTCCCACAGTAACACTGAAGCTTTCTTT
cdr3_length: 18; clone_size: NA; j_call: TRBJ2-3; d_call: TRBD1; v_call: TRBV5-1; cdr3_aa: CASSTAGQGLIRTDTQYF; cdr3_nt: TGCGCCAGCAGTACGGCGGGACAGGGCCTCATACGCACAGATACGCAGTATTTT
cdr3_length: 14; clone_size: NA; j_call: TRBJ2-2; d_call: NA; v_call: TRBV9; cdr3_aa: CASSQLGGTGELFF; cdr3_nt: TGTGCCAGCAGCCAGCTGGGGGGCACCGGGGAGCTGTTTTTT
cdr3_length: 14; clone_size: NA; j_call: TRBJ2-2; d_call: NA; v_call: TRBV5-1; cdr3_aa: CASRSGTNTGELFF; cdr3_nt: TGCGCCAGCAGATCCGGGACGAACACCGGGGAGCTGTTTTTT
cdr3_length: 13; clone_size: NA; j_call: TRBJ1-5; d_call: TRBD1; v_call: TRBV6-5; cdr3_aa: CASRQGSGQPQHF; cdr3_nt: TGTGCCAGCAGACAGGGGAGCGGTCAGCCCCAGCATTTT
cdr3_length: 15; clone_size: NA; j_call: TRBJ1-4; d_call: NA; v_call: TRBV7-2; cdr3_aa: CASSHRVTTNEKLFF; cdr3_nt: TGTGCCAGCAGCCACAGAGTGACAACTAATGAAAAACTGTTTTTT
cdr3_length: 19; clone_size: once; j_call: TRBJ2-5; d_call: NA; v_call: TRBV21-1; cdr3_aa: CASSKGCGDPNLSQETQYF; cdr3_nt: TGTGCCAGCAGCAAAGGTTGTGGAGACCCAAACCTTTCTCAAGAGACCCAGTACTTC
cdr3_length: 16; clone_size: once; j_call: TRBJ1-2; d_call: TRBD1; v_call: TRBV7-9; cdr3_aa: CASSLTGTGGVNGYTF; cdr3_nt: TGTGCCAGCAGCCTGACCGGGACAGGGGGCGTAAATGGCTACACCTTC
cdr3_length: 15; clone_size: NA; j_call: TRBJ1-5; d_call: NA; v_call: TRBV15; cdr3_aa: CATSTIGTRNQPQHF; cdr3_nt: TGTGCCACCAGCACGATAGGGACACGGAATCAGCCCCAGCATTTT
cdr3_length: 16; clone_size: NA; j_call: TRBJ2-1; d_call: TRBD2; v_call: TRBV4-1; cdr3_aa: CASSHYSGTWAHEQFF; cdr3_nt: TGCGCCAGCAGCCACTATAGCGGGACGTGGGCCCATGAGCAGTTCTTC
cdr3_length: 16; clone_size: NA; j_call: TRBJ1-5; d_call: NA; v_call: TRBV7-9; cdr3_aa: CASSGYLGSRYQPQHF; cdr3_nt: TGTGCCAGCAGCGGTTATTTGGGCAGCCGTTATCAGCCCCAGCATTTT
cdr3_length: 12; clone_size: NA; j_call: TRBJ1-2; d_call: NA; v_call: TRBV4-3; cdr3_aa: CASSPGQGGYTF; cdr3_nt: TGCGCCAGCAGCCCAGGACAAGGAGGCTACACCTTC
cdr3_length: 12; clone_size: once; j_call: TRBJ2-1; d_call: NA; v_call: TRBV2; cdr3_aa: CASKQDSNEQFF; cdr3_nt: TGTGCCAGCAAACAGGATTCCAATGAGCAGTTCTTC
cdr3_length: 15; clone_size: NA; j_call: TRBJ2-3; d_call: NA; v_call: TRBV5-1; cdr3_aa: CASSFIGDRTDTQYF; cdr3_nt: TGCGCCAGCAGCTTCATCGGAGATCGCACAGATACGCAGTATTTT
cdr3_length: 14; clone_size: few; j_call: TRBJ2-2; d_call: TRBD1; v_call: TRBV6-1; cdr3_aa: CASSGDRVTGELFF; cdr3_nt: TGTGCCAGCAGTGGGGACAGGGTAACCGGGGAGCTGTTTTTT
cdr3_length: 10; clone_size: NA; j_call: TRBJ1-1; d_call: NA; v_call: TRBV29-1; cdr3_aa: CSGNRAEAFF; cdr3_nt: TGCAGCGGAAACAGGGCGGAAGCTTTCTTT
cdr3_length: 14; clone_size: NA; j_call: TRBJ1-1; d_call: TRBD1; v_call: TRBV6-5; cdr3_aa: CASQTGGYNTEAFF; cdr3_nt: TGTGCCAGCCAGACAGGGGGCTATAACACTGAAGCTTTCTTT
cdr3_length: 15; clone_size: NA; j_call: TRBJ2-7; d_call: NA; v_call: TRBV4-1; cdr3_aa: CASSQDLTGNYEQYF; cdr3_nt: TGCGCCAGCAGCCAAGATCTTACGGGAAACTACGAGCAGTACTTC
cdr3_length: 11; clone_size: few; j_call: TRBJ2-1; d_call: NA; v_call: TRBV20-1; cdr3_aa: CSAPPTAPQFF; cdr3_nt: TGCAGTGCTCCCCCGACAGCACCCCAGTTCTTC
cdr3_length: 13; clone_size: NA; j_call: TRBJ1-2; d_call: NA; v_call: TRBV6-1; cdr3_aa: CASSPGGFYGYTF; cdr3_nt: TGTGCCAGCAGCCCCGGCGGGTTCTATGGCTACACCTTC
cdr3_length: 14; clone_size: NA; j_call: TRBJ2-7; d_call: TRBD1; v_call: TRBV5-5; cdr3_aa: CASSSQGAVYEQYF; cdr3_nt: TGTGCCAGCAGCTCACAGGGGGCAGTGTACGAGCAGTACTTC
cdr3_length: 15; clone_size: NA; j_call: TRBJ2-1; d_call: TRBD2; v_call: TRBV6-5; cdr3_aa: CASSVSGGAYNEQFF; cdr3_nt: TGTGCCAGCAGTGTGAGCGGGGGGGCCTACAATGAGCAGTTCTTC
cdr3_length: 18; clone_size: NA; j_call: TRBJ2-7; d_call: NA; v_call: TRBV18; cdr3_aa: CASSPPPRGALFSYEQYF; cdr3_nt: TGTGCCAGCTCACCACCGCCCAGGGGGGCTCTTTTCTCCTACGAGCAGTACTTC